This T cell receptor beta chain derives from a study of cytomegalovirus exposure and HLA in healthy donors. The PCR ran on 60 Vbeta and 13 Jbeta primers. Sequencing used immunoSEQ multiplex PCR; TCRdb keeps in-frame clones, though not all of them. Here the sample spans about 120,000 clones, 60% to 85% being singletons. CDR1 LNHDA and CDR2 SQIVND come from the germline V gene (reference sequence). Deletions cut 3 bases from V and 7 bases from J, with 15 bases between. CDR3 size: 14 residues. Material for sequencing was PBMCs. V and J are TRBV19 and TRBJ1-2; D remains unclear. This sequence originates from a woman in her 40s in good health and CMV-seropositive. CDR3 in DNA: TGTGCCAGTAGTATCTCCCAGCAGGAGGGTGGCTACACCTTC. Its protein is CASSISQQEGGYTF.